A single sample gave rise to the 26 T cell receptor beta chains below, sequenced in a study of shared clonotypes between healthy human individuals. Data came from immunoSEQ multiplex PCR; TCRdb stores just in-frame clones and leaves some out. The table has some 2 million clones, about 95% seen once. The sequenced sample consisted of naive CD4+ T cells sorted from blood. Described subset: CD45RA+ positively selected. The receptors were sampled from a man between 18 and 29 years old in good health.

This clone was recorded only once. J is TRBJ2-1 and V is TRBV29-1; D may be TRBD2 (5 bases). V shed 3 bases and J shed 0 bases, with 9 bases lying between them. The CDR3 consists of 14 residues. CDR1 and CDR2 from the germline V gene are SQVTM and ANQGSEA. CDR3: CSVDGGSSYNEQFF. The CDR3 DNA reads TGCAGCGTTGACGGTGGGAGCTCCTACAATGAGCAGTTCTTC.

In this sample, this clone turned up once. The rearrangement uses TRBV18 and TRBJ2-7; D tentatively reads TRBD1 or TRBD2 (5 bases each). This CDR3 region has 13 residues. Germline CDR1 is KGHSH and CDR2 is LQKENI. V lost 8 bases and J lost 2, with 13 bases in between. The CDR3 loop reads CASAPGPTYEQYF. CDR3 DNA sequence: TGTGCCAGCGCCCCGGGACCCACCTACGAGCAGTACTTC.

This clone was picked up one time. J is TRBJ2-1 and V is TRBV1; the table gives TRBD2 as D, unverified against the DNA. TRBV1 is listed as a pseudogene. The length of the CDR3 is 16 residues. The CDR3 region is CTSSQVEGGLHNEQFF. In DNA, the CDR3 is TGCACCAGCAGCCAAGTCGAGGGGGGGTTACACAATGAGCAGTTCTTC.

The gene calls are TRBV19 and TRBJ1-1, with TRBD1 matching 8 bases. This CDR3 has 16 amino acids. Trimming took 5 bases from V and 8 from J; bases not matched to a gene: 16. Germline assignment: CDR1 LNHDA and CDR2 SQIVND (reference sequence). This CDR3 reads CASSLRSTGQGTEAFF. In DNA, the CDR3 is TGTGCCAGTAGTCTACGCTCTACTGGACAGGGAACAGAAGCTTTCTTT. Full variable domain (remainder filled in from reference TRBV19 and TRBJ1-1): DGGITQSPKYLFRKEGQNVTLSCEQNLNHDAMYWYRQDPGQGLRLIYYSQIVNDFQKGDIAEGYSVSREKKESFPLTVTSAQKNPTAFYLCASSLRSTGQGTEAFFGQGTRLTVV.

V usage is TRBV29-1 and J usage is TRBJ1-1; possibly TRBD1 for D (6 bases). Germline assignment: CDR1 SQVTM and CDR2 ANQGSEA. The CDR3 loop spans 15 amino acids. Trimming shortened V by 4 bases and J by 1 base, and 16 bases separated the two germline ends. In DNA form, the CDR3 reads TGCAGCGTTGTGCGACGCGGGGGCCAGAACACTGAAGCTTTCTTT. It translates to CSVVRRGGQNTEAFF.

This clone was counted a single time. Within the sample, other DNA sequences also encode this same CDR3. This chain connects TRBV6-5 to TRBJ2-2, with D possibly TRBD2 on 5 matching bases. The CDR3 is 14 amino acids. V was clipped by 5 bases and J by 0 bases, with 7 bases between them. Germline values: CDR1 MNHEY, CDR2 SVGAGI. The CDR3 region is CASSAGANTGELFF. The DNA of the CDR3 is TGTGCCAGCAGTGCCGGGGCGAACACCGGGGAGCTGTTTTTT.

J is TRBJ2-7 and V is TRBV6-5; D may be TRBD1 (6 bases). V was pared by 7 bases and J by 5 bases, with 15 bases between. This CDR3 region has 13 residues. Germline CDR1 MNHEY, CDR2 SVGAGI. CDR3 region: CASTLDSDHEQYF. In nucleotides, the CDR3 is TGTGCCAGCACCCTGGACAGCGACCACGAGCAGTACTTC.

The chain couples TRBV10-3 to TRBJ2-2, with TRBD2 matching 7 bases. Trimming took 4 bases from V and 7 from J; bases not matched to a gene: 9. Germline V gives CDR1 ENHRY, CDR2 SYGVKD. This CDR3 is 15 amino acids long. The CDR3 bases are TGTGCCATCAGTGTGGGAGGGAGTCAGTTCGGGGAGCTGTTTTTT. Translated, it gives CAISVGGSQFGELFF.

CDR3 in DNA: TGTGCCATCAGTGAACCTGGGACAGGGATGGGCGGGGAGCTGTTTTTT. Translated: CAISEPGTGMGGELFF. The chain combines TRBV10-3 with TRBJ2-2; 9 bases line up with TRBD1. The CDR3 length is 16 residues. From germline, CDR1 is ENHRY and CDR2 SYGVKD. Unmatched junction bases numbered 9, after V lost 3 bases and J lost 7 bases.

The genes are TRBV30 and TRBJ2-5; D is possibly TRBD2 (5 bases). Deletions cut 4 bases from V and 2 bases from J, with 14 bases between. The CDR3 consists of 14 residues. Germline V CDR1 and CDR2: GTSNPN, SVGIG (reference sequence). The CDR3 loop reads CAWKKESGQETQYF. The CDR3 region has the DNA TGTGCCTGGAAGAAGGAATCGGGGCAAGAGACCCAGTACTTC.

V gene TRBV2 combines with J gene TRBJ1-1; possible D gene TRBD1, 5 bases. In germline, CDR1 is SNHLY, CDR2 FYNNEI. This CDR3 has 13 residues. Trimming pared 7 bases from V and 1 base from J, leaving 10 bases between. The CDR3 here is CASTGDRNTEAFF. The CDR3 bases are TGTGCCAGCACGGGAGACAGGAACACTGAAGCTTTCTTT.

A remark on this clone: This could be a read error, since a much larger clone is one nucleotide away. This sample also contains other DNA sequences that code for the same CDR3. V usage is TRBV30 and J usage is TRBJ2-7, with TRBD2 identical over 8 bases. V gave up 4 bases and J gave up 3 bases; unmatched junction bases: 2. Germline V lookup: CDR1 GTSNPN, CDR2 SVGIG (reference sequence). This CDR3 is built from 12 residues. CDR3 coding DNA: TGTGCCTGGACCAGCGGGAGCTACGAGCAGTACTTC. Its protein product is CAWTSGSYEQYF.

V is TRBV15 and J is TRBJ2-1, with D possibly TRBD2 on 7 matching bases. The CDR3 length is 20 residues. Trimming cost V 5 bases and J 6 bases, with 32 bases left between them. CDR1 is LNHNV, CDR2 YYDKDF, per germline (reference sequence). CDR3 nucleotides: TGTGCCACCAGCGGACACAGGGTTCGAATTCTAGCGGAAAAAGGCAATGAGCAGTTCTTC. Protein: CATSGHRVRILAEKGNEQFF.

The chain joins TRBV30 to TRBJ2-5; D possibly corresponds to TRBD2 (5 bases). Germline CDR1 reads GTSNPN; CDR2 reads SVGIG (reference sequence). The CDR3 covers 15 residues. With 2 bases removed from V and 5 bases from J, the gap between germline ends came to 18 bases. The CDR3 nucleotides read TGTGCCTGGAGTTTACGGGGTTCTTGGCGCGAGACCCAGTACTTC. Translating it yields CAWSLRGSWRETQYF.

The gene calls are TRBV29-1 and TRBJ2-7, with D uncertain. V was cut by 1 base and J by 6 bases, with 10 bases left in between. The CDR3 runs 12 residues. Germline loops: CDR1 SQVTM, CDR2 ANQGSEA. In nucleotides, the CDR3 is TGCAGCGTTGAAGTCAGCCAAGGCGAGCAGTACTTC. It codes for CSVEVSQGEQYF.

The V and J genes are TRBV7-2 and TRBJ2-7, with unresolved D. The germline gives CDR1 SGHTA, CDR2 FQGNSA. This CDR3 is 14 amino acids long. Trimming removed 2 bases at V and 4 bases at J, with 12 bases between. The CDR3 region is CASSLPPLPYEQYF. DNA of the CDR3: TGTGCCAGCAGCTTACCCCCATTACCTTACGAGCAGTACTTC.

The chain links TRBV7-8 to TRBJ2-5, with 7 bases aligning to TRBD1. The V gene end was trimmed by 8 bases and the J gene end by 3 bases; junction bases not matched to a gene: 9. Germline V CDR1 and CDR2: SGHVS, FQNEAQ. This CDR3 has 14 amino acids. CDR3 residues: CASGEGAPKETQYF. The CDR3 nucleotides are TGTGCCAGCGGCGAGGGGGCTCCGAAAGAGACCCAGTACTTC.

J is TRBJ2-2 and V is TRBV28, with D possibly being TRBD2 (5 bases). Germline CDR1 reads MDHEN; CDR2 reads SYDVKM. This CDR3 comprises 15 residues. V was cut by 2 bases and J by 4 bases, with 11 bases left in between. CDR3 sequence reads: CASSLDKRTTGELFF. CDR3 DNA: TGTGCCAGCAGTTTAGATAAGCGGACCACCGGGGAGCTGTTTTTT.

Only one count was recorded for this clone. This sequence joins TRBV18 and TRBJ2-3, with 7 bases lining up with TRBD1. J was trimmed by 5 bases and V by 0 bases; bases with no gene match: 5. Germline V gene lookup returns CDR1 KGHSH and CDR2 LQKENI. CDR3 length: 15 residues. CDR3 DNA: TGTGCCAGCTCACCACCAAAGGGGGCTAGAGATACGCAGTATTTT. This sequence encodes CASSPPKGARDTQYF.

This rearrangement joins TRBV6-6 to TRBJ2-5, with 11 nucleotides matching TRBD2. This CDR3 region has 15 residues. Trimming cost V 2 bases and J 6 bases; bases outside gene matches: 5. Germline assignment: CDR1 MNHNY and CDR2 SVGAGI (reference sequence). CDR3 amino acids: CASSYLTSGVKTQYF. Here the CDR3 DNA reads TGTGCCAGCAGTTACCTGACTAGCGGGGTAAAGACCCAGTACTTC.

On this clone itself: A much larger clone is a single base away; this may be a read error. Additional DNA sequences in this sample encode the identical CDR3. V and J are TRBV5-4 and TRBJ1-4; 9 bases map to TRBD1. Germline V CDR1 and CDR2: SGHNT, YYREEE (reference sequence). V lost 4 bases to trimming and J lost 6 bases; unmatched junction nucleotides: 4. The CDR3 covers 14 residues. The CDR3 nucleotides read TGTGCCAGCAGCCGCCGGGACAGGGATGAAAAACTGTTTTTT. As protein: CASSRRDRDEKLFF.

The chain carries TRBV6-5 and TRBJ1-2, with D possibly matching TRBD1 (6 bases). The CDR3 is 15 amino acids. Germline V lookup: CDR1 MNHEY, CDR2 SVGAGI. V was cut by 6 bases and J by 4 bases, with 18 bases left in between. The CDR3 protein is CASRLYRVDFYGYTF. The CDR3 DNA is TGTGCCAGCAGATTATACAGGGTAGACTTCTATGGCTACACCTTC.

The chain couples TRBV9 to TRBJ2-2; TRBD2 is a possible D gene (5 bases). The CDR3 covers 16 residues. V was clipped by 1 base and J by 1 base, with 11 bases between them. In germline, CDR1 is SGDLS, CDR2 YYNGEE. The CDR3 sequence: CASSVLDYMNTGELFF. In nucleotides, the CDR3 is TGTGCCAGCAGCGTATTAGACTATATGAACACCGGGGAGCTGTTTTTT. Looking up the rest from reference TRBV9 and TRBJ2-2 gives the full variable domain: DSGVTQTPKHLITATGQRVTLRCSPRSGDLSVYWYQQSLDQGLQFLIQYYNGEERAKGNILERFSAQQFPDLHSELNLSSLELGDSALYFCASSVLDYMNTGELFFGEGSRLTVL.

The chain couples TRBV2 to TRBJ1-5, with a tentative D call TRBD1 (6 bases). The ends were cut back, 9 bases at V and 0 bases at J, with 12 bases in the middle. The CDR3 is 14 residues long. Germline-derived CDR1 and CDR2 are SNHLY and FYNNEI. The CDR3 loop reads CARGGGASNQPQHF. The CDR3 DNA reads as TGTGCCAGAGGGGGGGGCGCTAGCAATCAGCCCCAGCATTTT.

In DNA form, the CDR3 reads TGTGCCAGCAGCACCCGAGGGGGGTTGGAGCAGTACTTC. This translates into CASSTRGGLEQYF. V and J are TRBV7-2 and TRBJ2-7, with D possibly called TRBD1 or TRBD2 (6 bases each). Germline V CDR1 and CDR2: SGHTA, FQGNSA. Trimming shortened V by 5 bases and J by 7 bases, and 15 bases separated the two germline ends. The CDR3 spans 13 residues.

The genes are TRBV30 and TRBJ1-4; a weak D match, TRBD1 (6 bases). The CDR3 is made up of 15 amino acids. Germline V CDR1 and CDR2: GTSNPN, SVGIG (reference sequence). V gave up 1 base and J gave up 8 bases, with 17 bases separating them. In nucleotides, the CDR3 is TGTGCCTGGAGTGGATCGACAGGTTTTAGGGAAAAACTGTTTTTT. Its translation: CAWSGSTGFREKLFF. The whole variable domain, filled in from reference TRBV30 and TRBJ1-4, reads SQTIHQWPATLVQPVGSPLSLECTVEGTSNPNLYWYRQAAGRGLQLLFYSVGIGQISSEVPQNLSASRPQDRQFILSSKKLLLSDSGFYLCAWSGSTGFREKLFFGSGTQLSVL.